The 10 T cell receptor beta chains below were found in one sample sequenced in a study of T cell repertoires in cytomegalovirus infection. Which antigens these TCRs recognize remains unknown. From the reads, TCRdb called clonotypes with MiXCR, one entry per CDR3 protein. The table includes around 900,000 distinct CDR3 sequences, around 31% detected once. This specimen consisted of cultured CD8+ T cells from PBMCs, obtained from culture after CMV antigen stimulation. These receptors originate from a human donor in good health (CMV status not recorded). Some clones in this sample may be carry-over from other donors' samples.

A few counts support this clonotype. The CDR3: CASGRYQETQYF. CDR3 sequence (DNA): TGTGCCAGTGGACGGTACCAAGAGACCCAGTACTTC. This chain connects TRBV2 to TRBJ2-5; D is unresolved. Trimming pared 9 bases from V and 0 bases from J, leaving 8 bases between. Germline CDR1 SNHLY, CDR2 FYNNEI. The CDR3 contains 12 residues.

The gene calls are TRBV27 and TRBJ2-1; 7 bases line up with TRBD1. The V gene end was trimmed by 1 base and the J gene end by 3 bases; junction bases not matched to a gene: 6. The CDR3 sequence is 16 residues long. Germline V gives CDR1 MNHEY, CDR2 SMNVEV (reference sequence). The CDR3, as DNA: TGTGCCAGCAGTTTATATCAGGGGGTGGGCTACAATGAGCAGTTCTTC. Translating it yields CASSLYQGVGYNEQFF.

This clonotype was observed a handful of times. The chain carries TRBV5-1 and TRBJ2-2; D remains ambiguous. CDR1 and CDR2 from the germline V gene are SGHRS and YFSETQ. The CDR3 has 14 residues. V lost 0 bases and J lost 7, with 10 bases in between. CDR3 in amino acids: CASSLAVWSGELFF. In nucleotides, the CDR3 is TGCGCCAGCAGCTTGGCCGTGTGGAGCGGGGAGCTGTTTTTT.

V and J are TRBV27 and TRBJ2-1; 10 bases fit TRBD2. The V gene's germline CDR1 is MNHEY and CDR2 SMNVEV (reference sequence). The CDR3 has 13 residues. The V and J ends lost 8 bases and 6 bases, in that order; junction bases with no gene match: 4. The CDR3 DNA is TGTGCCAGCGGACTAGCGGAAACCAATGAGCAGTTCTTC. It yields the protein CASGLAETNEQFF.

The chain links TRBV20-1 to TRBJ1-1; 11 bases line up with TRBD1. In germline, CDR1 is DFQATT, CDR2 SNEGSKA (reference sequence). Trimming at V came to 5 bases and at J to 5 bases, leaving 16 bases not matched to a gene. The CDR3 has 17 residues. For the CDR3, the DNA is TGCAGTGCTCTCATTTGGACAGGGGGCGCCCCCCGGACTGAAGCTTTCTTT. The encoded protein is CSALIWTGGAPRTEAFF.

In this sample, this clonotype turned up many times. The J gene is TRBJ1-1, the V gene TRBV7-6; TRBD1 might be the D (6 bases). V was clipped by 1 base and J by 9 bases, with 9 bases between them. The germline V gene encodes CDR1 SGHVS and CDR2 FNYEAQ. The CDR3 runs to 12 residues. CDR3 amino acids: CASSLGGRKAFF. CDR3 sequence (DNA): TGTGCCAGCAGCTTAGGGGGGCGAAAAGCTTTCTTT. Based on the CDR3 plus reference TRBV7-6 and TRBJ1-1, the full variable domain is GAGVSQSPRYKVTKRGQDVALRCDPISGHVSLYWYRQALGQGPEFLTYFNYEAQQDKSGLPNDRFSAERPEGSISTLTIQRTEQRDSAMYRCASSLGGRKAFFGQGTRLTVV.

A few counts support this clonotype. The V and J genes are TRBV6-6 and TRBJ2-5; D gene unclear. V lost 8 bases and J 4 bases, leaving 11 bases between the germline ends. The germline V gene encodes CDR1 MNHNY and CDR2 SVGAGI (reference sequence). This CDR3 comprises 12 residues. The CDR3, as DNA: TGTGCCAGCTCGTGGAGTCTAGAGACCCAGTACTTC. It specifies CASSWSLETQYF.

This clonotype occurred a few times. This chain links TRBV27 with TRBJ2-7; the D gene is possibly TRBD2 (5 bases). Germline loops: CDR1 MNHEY, CDR2 SMNVEV (reference sequence). V was clipped by 7 bases and J by 0 bases, with 25 bases between them. The CDR3 is 18 residues long. CDR3 nucleotides: TGTGCCAGCACCATGGGAGTAAGGGTAGTTGCGAGCTCCTACGAGCAGTACGTC. Protein: CASTMGVRVVASSYEQYV.

V is TRBV9 and J is TRBJ1-5; 9 positions agree with TRBD1. Germline assignment: CDR1 SGDLS and CDR2 YYNGEE. This CDR3 has 14 residues. With 3 bases clipped from V and 4 bases from J, the junction kept 2 bases outside the gene matches. CDR3: CASSAGTGNQPQHF. The DNA of the CDR3 is TGTGCCAGCAGCGCTGGGACAGGGAATCAGCCCCAGCATTTT.

The chain couples TRBV4-3 to TRBJ1-1, with TRBD1 matching 7 bases. The CDR3 length is 17 residues. V was clipped by 1 base and J by 1 base; unmatched bases: 9. Germline loops: CDR1 LGHNA, CDR2 YSLEER. The CDR3 sequence: CASSQASKGAANTEAFF. The DNA for the CDR3 is TGCGCCAGCAGCCAAGCATCCAAGGGGGCAGCGAACACTGAAGCTTTCTTT.